What follows are 17 T cell receptor beta chains derived from one specimen sequenced in a study of CD8 T cells in Susac syndrome. Roughly 0.45 to 1 ug RNA was reverse transcribed with random hexamers. Using its own MiXCR run on the immunoSEQ multiplex PCR reads, TCRdb lists one record per CDR3 protein. The sample shows roughly 150,000 distinct CDR3 sequences, about 90% of them seen only once. Sequencing was done on a sample of CD4+ T cells from PBMCs. Source of these receptors: a human donor in good health.

V is TRBV7-2 and J is TRBJ1-1; tentative D call: TRBD1 (5 bases). The CDR3 has 15 residues. Germline CDR1 SGHTA, CDR2 FQGNSA. V was shortened by 4 bases and J by 0 bases, with 12 bases between the two germline ends. In DNA, the CDR3 is TGTGCCAGCAGCTCAGGGTGGCCCATGAACACTGAAGCTTTCTTT. It codes for CASSSGWPMNTEAFF.

The chain employs TRBV29-1 and TRBJ2-2, with D unclear. This CDR3 region has 12 residues. Trimming left V 5 bases short and J 2 bases short, with 6 bases between. The germline V gene encodes CDR1 SQVTM and CDR2 ANQGSEA. The CDR3 sequence is CSVQQNTGELFF. Written as DNA, the CDR3 is TGCAGCGTTCAACAAAACACCGGGGAGCTGTTTTTT.

The chain links TRBV7-2 to TRBJ1-3, with 8 bases aligning to TRBD1. V dropped 5 bases and J dropped 3; count of bases not matched to a gene: 9. The CDR3 is made up of 16 amino acids. Germline loops: CDR1 SGHTA, CDR2 FQGNSA. In nucleotides, the CDR3 is TGTGCCAGCAGCAGCCGGGACAGGCCCCTTGGAAACACCATATATTTT. Its protein is CASSSRDRPLGNTIYF.

V usage is TRBV28 and J usage is TRBJ1-6, with D uncertain. Trimming removed 0 bases at V and 7 bases at J, with 4 bases between. CDR1 MDHEN and CDR2 SYDVKM come from the germline V gene. The CDR3 has 13 residues. DNA of the CDR3: TGTGCCAGCAGTTTATGGCGCAATTCACCCCTCCACTTT. Translation gives CASSLWRNSPLHF.

The chain has TRBV12-3 or TRBV12-4 and TRBJ1-5; D is unresolved. CDR3 size: 15 residues. V lost 3 bases and J 0 bases, leaving 9 bases between the germline ends. In DNA, the CDR3 is TGTGCCAGCAGTTTTTTTGGAAATAGCAATCAGCCCCAGCATTTT. The encoded protein is CASSFFGNSNQPQHF.

The chain joins TRBV20-1 to TRBJ1-5; 8 bases align to TRBD1. The CDR3 runs 15 residues. Germline V CDR1 and CDR2: DFQATT, SNEGSKA (reference sequence). V was clipped by 5 bases and J by 6 bases; unmatched bases: 12. The CDR3 coding sequence is TGCAGTGCTGGCTCCCGAGACAGGGGTTTTCAGCCCCAGCATTTT. It yields the protein CSAGSRDRGFQPQHF.

This clonotype has only one observation. The CDR3: CSAPGTEGTEAFF. CDR3 DNA sequence: TGCAGTGCTCCCGGGACGGAGGGCACTGAAGCTTTCTTT. This chain joins TRBV20-1 and TRBJ1-1, with a possible D match to TRBD1 (5 bases). V was trimmed by 5 bases and J by 4 bases, leaving 14 bases between them. This CDR3 spans 13 amino acids. The V gene's germline CDR1 is DFQATT and CDR2 SNEGSKA (reference sequence).

This clonotype was seen more than once but under ten times. CDR3 in DNA: TGTGCCAGCTCACCGCCCGGTAGCACAGATACGCAGTATTTT. Protein product: CASSPPGSTDTQYF. The J gene is TRBJ2-3, the V gene TRBV18, with D uncertain. The CDR3 sequence is 14 residues long. Germline lookup yields CDR1 KGHSH and CDR2 LQKENI. Trimming took 3 bases from V and 0 from J, leaving 7 bases between them.

This chain links TRBV20-1 with TRBJ2-2; D gene unclear. Trimming took off 0 bases at V and 6 bases at J, with 17 bases between the two ends. This CDR3 spans 16 amino acids. Germline loops: CDR1 DFQATT, CDR2 SNEGSKA (reference sequence). CDR3 in amino acids: CSARDRYRDTSGELFF. In DNA form, the CDR3 reads TGCAGTGCTAGAGATCGGTATAGGGATACTTCCGGGGAGCTGTTTTTT.

V usage is TRBV20-1 and J usage is TRBJ2-1; tentatively, D is TRBD2 (6 bases). CDR1 is DFQATT, CDR2 SNEGSKA, per germline (reference sequence). The V gene lost 5 bases and the J gene lost 6 bases, with 11 bases spanning the gap. CDR3 length: 12 amino acids. This CDR3 reads CSAVGLINEQFF. In nucleotides, the CDR3 is TGCAGTGCTGTGGGACTGATCAATGAGCAGTTCTTC.

Written as DNA, the CDR3 is TGTGCCAGCAGTGATTTGCCCGGGATTATTGGCGAGCAGTACTTC. Translated, it gives CASSDLPGIIGEQYF. This chain links TRBV2 with TRBJ2-7; a possible D gene is TRBD2 (5 bases). Trimming took off 3 bases at V and 6 bases at J, with 18 bases between the two ends. The CDR3 extends over 15 amino acids. Germline lookup yields CDR1 SNHLY and CDR2 FYNNEI.

This rearrangement joins TRBV11-2 to TRBJ2-7; D is possibly TRBD1 (6 bases). This CDR3 is built from 13 residues. Germline-derived CDR1 and CDR2 are SGHAT and FQNNGV. V was pared by 4 bases and J by 9 bases, with 16 bases between. The CDR3 nucleotides are TGTGCCAGCAGCTCGACTGGTCTAGGGGGGCAGTACTTC. This encodes CASSSTGLGGQYF.

The V gene is TRBV3-1, the J gene TRBJ2-5; D is ambiguous. CDR3 length: 14 residues. Trimming shortened V by 1 base and J by 2 bases, and 8 bases separated the two germline ends. The germline CDR1 and CDR2 sequences are LGHDT and YNNKEL (reference sequence). This chain's CDR3 is CASSQVGHQETQYF. In DNA form, the CDR3 reads TGTGCCAGCAGCCAAGTGGGCCATCAAGAGACCCAGTACTTC.

The gene calls are TRBV3-1 and TRBJ2-7; unclear D gene. CDR1 and CDR2 (germline): LGHDT, YNNKEL (reference sequence). With 1 base removed from V and 8 bases from J, the gap between germline ends came to 15 bases. The CDR3 spans 14 residues. The CDR3 spells CASSQAPFVIKQYF. The CDR3, as DNA: TGTGCCAGCAGCCAAGCCCCCTTCGTGATCAAGCAGTACTTC.

The chain has TRBV15 and TRBJ2-2; possible D gene TRBD1, 5 bases. This CDR3 is 14 amino acids long. Trimming shortened V by 0 bases and J by 8 bases, and 10 bases separated the two germline ends. Germline V gives CDR1 LNHNV, CDR2 YYDKDF (reference sequence). The CDR3 sequence: CATSRDRTRGELFF. The DNA of the CDR3 is TGTGCCACCAGCAGAGATAGGACAAGGGGGGAGCTGTTTTTT.

The V and J genes are TRBV9 and TRBJ2-3, with a tentative D call TRBD1 (5 bases). V was pared by 0 bases and J by 0 bases, with 8 bases between. This CDR3 has 15 residues. Germline CDR1 SGDLS, CDR2 YYNGEE. The CDR3 DNA reads TGTGCCAGCAGCGTAGATAGGGGAAGCACAGATACGCAGTATTTT. Translated, it gives CASSVDRGSTDTQYF.

V gene TRBV19 combines with J gene TRBJ1-1; D perhaps matches TRBD1 (5 bases). Trimming left V 10 bases short and J 4 bases short, with 13 bases between. Germline CDR1 and CDR2: LNHDA and SQIVND (reference sequence). The CDR3 sequence is 12 residues long. The CDR3, as DNA: TGTGCCACCTCCCCAAGGGGCACTGAAGCTTTCTTT. Amino acid sequence: CATSPRGTEAFF.